The 2 T cell receptor beta chains below were found in one sample sequenced in a study of T-cell memory formation after mild COVID-19 (dated by TCRdb to 2020 to 2023). Libraries came from 5' RACE. This sample was sequenced with an Illumina NovaSeq 6000. TCRdb trimmed the raw reads at Q25, called clones with MiXCR and kept productive beta chains. Rows with one shared CDR3 protein collapse into an entry with the most common genes and DNA. The sample data list around 200,000 distinct CDR3 sequences, and roughly 18% of these were observed just once. The ten largest make up around 3.9% of the sample. Sequences were obtained from PBMCs or a T cell subset sorted from them (not recorded which). The receptor source for this set is a man aged 18 to 35 who had mild COVID-19 (a few samples of this study predate the infection). The sample titles of this study are shuffled in the database, so cell type and time point are left out; the donor was told from shared clones.

This clonotype was found many times. In DNA, the CDR3 is TGTGCCAGCAGCATTGGGAGGTACAATGAGCAGTTCTTC. Translated, it gives CASSIGRYNEQFF. The J gene is TRBJ2-1, the V gene TRBV7-8; D might be TRBD2 (6 bases). This CDR3 is built from 13 residues. From germline, CDR1 is SGHVS and CDR2 FQNEAQ. V was pared by 5 bases and J by 4 bases, with 9 bases between. The full variable domain, rest sourced from reference TRBV7-8 and TRBJ2-1, is GAGVSQSPRYKVAKRGQDVALRCDPISGHVSLFWYQQALGQGPEFLTYFQNEAQLDKSGLPSDRFFAERPEGSVSTLKIQRTQQEDSAVYLCASSIGRYNEQFFGPGTRLTVL.

This clonotype turned up a few times. V usage is TRBV2 and J usage is TRBJ2-7; D tentatively fits TRBD1 or TRBD2 (6 bases each). Trimming removed 8 bases from V and 4 bases from J, with 9 bases in between. The CDR3 contains 11 residues. CDR1 SNHLY and CDR2 FYNNEI come from the germline V gene. The CDR3 DNA reads TGTGCCAGCCGGGGGCAGTACGAGCAGTACTTC. Translating it yields CASRGQYEQYF.